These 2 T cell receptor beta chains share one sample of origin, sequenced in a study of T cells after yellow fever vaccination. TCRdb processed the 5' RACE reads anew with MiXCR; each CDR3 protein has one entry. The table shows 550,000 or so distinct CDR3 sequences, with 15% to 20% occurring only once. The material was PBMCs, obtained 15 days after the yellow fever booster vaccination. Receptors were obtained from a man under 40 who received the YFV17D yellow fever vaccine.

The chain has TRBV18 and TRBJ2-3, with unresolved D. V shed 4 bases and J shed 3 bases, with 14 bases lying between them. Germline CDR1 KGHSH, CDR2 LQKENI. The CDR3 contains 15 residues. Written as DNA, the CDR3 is TGTGCCAGCTCACGGCTCAGCGTTGGGACAGATACGCAGTATTTT. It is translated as CASSRLSVGTDTQYF.

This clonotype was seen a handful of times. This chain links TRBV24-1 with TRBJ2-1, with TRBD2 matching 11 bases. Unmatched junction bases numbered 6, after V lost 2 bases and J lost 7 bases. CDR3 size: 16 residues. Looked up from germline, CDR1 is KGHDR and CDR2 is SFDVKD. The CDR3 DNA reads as TGTGCCACCAGTGATTCATGGACTAGCGGGCGAAATGAGCAGTTCTTC. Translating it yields CATSDSWTSGRNEQFF.